This section outlines one TCR beta chain sequence together with its context. Its antigen is still unknown. The data belong to a study of shared clonotypes between healthy human individuals. Study at large: The plates for each donor numbered three CD4 naive, three CD4 memory, two CD8 naive and one CD8 memory.

From germline, CDR1 is MDHEN and CDR2 SYDVKM. CDR3 length equals 14 residues. The J segment lost 3 bases and the V segment lost 6 bases, leaving 8 bases of the junction unmatched. Whole-study findings and limits: Read depth was anticipated to influence clonotype sharing among donors. Limited genetic and exposure-history diversity came from having few donors.

Researchers ran the assay at a deep level. The protocol was immunoSEQ multiplex PCR, while the TCRdb copy is restricted to in-frame clones and leaves out a portion. The sample has a few million clones; 90% to 96% are singletons. Input material: naive CD4+ T cells sorted from blood. The subset was: CD45RA+ positively selected. The TCR comes from a man younger than 35 in good health. The V call is TRBV28, the J call TRBJ2-7; 7 positions agree with TRBD2. The CDR3 sequence: CASSRTSADYEQYF. The CDR3 DNA reads TGTGCCAGCAGCCGAACTAGCGCCGACTACGAGCAGTACTTC.